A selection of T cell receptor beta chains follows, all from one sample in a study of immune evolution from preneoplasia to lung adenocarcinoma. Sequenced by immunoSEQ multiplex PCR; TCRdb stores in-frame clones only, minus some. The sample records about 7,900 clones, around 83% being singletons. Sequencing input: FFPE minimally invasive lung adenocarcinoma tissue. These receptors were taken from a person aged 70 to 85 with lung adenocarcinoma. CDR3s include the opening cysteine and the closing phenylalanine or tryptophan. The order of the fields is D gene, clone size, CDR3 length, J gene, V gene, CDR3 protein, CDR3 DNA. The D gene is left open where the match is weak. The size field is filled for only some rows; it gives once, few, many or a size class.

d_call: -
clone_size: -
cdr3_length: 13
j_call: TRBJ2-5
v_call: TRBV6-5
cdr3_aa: CASGLHLQETQYF
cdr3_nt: TGTGCCAGCGGACTGCACCTCCAAGAGACCCAGTACTTC

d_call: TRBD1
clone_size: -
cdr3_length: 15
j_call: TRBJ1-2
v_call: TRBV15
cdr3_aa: CATSSWDRGFYGYTF
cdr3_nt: TGTGCCACCAGCAGTTGGGACAGGGGGTTCTATGGCTACACCTTC

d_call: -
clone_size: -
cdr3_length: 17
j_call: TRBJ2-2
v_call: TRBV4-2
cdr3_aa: CASSQAAGRYNTGELFF
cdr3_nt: TGTGCCAGCAGCCAAGCTGCGGGACGGTACAACACCGGGGAGCTGTTTTTT

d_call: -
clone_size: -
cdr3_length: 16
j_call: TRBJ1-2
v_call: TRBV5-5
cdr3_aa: CASSLLWTNTQRGYTF
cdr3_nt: TGTGCCAGCAGCTTGCTTTGGACAAATACGCAACGGGGCTACACCTTC

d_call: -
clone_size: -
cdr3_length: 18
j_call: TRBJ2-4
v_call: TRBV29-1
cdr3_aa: CSVEEWRSGGRGVNIQYF
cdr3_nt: TGCAGCGTTGAAGAATGGAGGAGCGGTGGGAGGGGGGTAAACATTCAGTACTTC

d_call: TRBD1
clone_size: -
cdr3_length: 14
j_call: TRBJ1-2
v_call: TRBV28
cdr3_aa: CASRQPGTAHGYTF
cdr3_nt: TGTGCCAGCAGACAACCCGGGACAGCTCATGGCTACACCTTC

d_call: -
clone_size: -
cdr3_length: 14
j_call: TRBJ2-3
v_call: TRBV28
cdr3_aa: CASSFLSGTDTQYF
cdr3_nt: TGTGCCAGCAGTTTCCTTTCCGGCACAGATACGCAGTATTTT

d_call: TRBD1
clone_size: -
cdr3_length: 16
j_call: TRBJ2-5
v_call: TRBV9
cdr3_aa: CASSPPPGQGGETQYF
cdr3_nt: TGTGCCAGCAGCCCACCCCCGGGACAGGGAGGCGAGACCCAGTACTTC

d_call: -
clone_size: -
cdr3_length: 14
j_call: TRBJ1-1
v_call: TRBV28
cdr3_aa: CASSLQVVDTEAFF
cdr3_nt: TGTGCCAGCAGTTTGCAGGTCGTGGACACTGAAGCTTTCTTT

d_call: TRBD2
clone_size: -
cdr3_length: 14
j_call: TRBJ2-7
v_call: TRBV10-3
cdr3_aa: CAISGTSGMNEQYF
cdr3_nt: TGTGCCATCAGTGGGACTAGCGGGATGAACGAGCAGTACTTC

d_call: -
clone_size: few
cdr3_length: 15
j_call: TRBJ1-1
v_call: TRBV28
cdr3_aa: CASSPRTPGTTEAFF
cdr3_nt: TGTGCCAGCAGTCCACGGACCCCCGGAACCACTGAAGCTTTCTTT

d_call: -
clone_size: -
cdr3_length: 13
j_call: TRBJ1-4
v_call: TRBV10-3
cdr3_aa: CATELGPGEKLFF
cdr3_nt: TGTGCCACCGAATTGGGACCAGGGGAAAAACTGTTTTTT

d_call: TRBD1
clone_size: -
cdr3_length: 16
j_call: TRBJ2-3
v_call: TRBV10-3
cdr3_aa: CAISSDIGQGTDTQYF
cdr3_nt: TGTGCCATCAGTTCTGACATCGGACAGGGCACAGATACGCAGTATTTT

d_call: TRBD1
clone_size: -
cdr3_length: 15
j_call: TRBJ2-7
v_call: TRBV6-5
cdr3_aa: CASSYRGQGTYEQYF
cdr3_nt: TGTGCCAGCAGTTACCGTGGACAGGGCACCTACGAGCAGTACTTC

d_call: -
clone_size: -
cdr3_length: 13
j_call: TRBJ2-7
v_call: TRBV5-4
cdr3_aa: CASSPQTGYEQYF
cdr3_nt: TGTGCCAGCAGCCCTCAGACGGGTTACGAGCAGTACTTC

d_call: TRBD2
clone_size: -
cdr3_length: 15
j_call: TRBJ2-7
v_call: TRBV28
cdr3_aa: CASSAGTSGGYEQYF
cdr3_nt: TGTGCCAGCAGTGCCGGGACTAGCGGGGGTTACGAGCAGTACTTC

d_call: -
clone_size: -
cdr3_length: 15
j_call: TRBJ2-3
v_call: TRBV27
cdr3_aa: CASSGGQRGTDTQYF
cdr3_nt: TGTGCCAGCAGCGGGGGGCAGAGGGGCACAGATACGCAGTATTTT

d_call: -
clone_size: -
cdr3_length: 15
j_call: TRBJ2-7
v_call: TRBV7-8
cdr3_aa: CASRLGMAGANEQYF
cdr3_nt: TGTGCCAGCAGGCTCGGGATGGCAGGGGCGAACGAGCAGTACTTC

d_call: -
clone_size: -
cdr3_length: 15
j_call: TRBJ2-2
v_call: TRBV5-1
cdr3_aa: CASSWAGPYAGELFF
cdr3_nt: TGCGCCAGCAGTTGGGCAGGGCCATACGCCGGGGAGCTGTTTTTT

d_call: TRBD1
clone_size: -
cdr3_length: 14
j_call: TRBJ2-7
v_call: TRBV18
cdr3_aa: CASSPGTGTYEQYF
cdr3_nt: TGTGCCAGCTCACCGGGGACAGGGACCTACGAGCAGTACTTC

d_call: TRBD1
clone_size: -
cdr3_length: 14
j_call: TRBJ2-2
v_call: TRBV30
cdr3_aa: CACVQGAGTGELFF
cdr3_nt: TGTGCCTGCGTACAGGGGGCCGGCACCGGGGAGCTGTTTTTT

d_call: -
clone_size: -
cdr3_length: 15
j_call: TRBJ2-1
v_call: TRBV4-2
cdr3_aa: CASSSSRDPTQEQFF
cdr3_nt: TGTGCCAGCAGCAGCAGCCGGGACCCCACCCAAGAGCAGTTCTTC

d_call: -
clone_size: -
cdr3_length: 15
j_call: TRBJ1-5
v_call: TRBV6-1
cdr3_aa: CASSESLQAHQPQHF
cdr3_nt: TGTGCCAGCAGTGAATCTTTACAAGCCCATCAGCCCCAGCATTTT

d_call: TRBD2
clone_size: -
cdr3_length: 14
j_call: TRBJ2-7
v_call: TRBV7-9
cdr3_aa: CASSFQSGSYEQYF
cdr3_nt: TGTGCCAGCAGCTTTCAAAGCGGGAGCTACGAGCAGTACTTC

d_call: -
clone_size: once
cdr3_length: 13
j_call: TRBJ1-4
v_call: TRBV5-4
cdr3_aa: CASSFQLNEKLFF
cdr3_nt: TGTGCCAGCAGCTTCCAACTGAATGAAAAACTGTTTTTT

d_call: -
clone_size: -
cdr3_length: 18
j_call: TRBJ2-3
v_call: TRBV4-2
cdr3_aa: CASSQESVVVASTDTQYF
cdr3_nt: TGTGCCAGCAGCCAAGAATCGGTCGTGGTGGCCAGCACAGATACGCAGTATTTT

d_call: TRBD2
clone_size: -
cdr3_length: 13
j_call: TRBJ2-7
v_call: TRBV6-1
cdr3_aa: CATRGGVGYEQYF
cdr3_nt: TGTGCCACCCGGGGGGGGGTAGGCTACGAGCAGTACTTC

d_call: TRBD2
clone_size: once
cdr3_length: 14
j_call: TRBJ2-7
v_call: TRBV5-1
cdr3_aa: CASSRTSGSDEQYF
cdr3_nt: TGCGCCAGCAGCAGAACTAGCGGGAGCGACGAGCAGTACTTC

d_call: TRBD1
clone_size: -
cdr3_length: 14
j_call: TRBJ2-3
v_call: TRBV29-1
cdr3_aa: CSVVDRGVSDTQYF
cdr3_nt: TGCAGCGTTGTCGACAGGGGAGTTTCAGATACGCAGTATTTT

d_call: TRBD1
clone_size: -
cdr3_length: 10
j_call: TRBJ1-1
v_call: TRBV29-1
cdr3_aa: CSARDSEAFF
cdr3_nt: TGCAGCGCGAGGGACAGTGAAGCTTTCTTT